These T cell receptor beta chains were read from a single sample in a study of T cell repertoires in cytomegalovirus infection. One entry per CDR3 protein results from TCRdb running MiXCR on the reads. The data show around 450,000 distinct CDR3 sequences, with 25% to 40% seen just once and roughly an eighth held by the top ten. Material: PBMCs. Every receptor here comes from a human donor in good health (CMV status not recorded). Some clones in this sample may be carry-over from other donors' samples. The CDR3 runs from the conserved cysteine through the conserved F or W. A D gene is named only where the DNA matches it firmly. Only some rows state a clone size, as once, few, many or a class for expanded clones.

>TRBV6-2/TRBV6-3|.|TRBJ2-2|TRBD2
CASSYSQRGDTGELFF
TGTGCCAGCAGTTACTCCCAGCGGGGGGACACCGGGGAGCTGTTTTTT
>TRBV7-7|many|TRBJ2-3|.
CASKFRGSADTQYF
TGTGCTAGTAAATTCAGGGGCAGTGCCGATACGCAGTATTTT
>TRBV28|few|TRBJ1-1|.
CASSTPSAGRNTEAFF
TGTGCCAGCAGTACTCCTTCGGCAGGTCGGAACACTGAAGCTTTCTTT
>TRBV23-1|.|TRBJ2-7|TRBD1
CASSQWDSPSYEQYF
TGCGCCAGCAGTCAATGGGACAGTCCCTCCTACGAGCAGTACTTC
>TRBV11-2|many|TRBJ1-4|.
CASSSRGEKLFF
TGTGCCAGCAGCTCTAGGGGTGAAAAACTGTTTTTT
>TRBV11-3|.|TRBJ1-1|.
CASSGRGTEAFF
TGTGCCAGCAGCGGCCGGGGCACTGAAGCTTTCTTT
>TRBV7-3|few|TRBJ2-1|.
CASSFGSVSYNEQFF
TGTGCCAGCAGCTTTGGCTCAGTCTCCTACAATGAGCAGTTCTTC
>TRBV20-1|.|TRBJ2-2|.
CSATARAGYTGELFF
TGCAGTGCTACCGCCCGCGCGGGGTATACCGGGGAGCTGTTTTTT
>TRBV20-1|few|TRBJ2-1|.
CSATAHRGGSYNEQFF
TGCAGTGCTACCGCGCACCGGGGTGGCTCCTACAATGAGCAGTTCTTC
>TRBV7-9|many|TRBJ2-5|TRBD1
CASSLRDSGEFQETQYF
TGTGCCAGCAGCTTAAGGGACAGTGGGGAATTCCAAGAGACCCAGTACTTC
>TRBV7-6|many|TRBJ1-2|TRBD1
CASSPGTGDYGYTF
TGTGCCAGCAGCCCAGGGACAGGGGACTATGGCTACACCTTC
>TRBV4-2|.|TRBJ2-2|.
CASSQGALGGNTGELFF
TGTGCCAGCAGCCAAGGAGCGTTGGGGGGTAACACCGGGGAGCTGTTTTTT
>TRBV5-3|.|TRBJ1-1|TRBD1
CASSPGQATGGTEAFF
TGTGCCAGCAGCCCCGGACAGGCTACAGGTGGCACTGAAGCTTTCTTT
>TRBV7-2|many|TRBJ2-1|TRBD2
CASSMVGTSGGGEQFF
TGTGCCAGCAGCATGGTGGGGACTAGCGGGGGGGGAGAGCAGTTCTTC
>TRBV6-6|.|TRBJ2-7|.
CASSYSRRVVRYEQYF
TGTGCCAGCAGTTACTCTCGCAGGGTGGTTCGCTACGAGCAGTACTTC
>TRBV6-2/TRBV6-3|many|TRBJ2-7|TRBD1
CASRGTGGNEQYF
TGTGCCAGCAGGGGGACAGGGGGAAACGAGCAGTACTTC
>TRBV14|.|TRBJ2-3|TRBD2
CASSQDTGDYTDTQYF
TGTGCCAGCAGCCAAGATACGGGGGACTACACAGATACGCAGTATTTT
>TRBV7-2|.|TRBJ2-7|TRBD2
CDSSLRTSVAYEQYF
TGTGACAGCAGCTTGCGGACTAGCGTAGCCTACGAGCAGTACTTC
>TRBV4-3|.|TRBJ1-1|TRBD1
CASSQDRQGTGANTEAFF
TGCGCCAGCAGCCAAGATCGTCAGGGGACAGGGGCGAACACTGAAGCTTTCTTT
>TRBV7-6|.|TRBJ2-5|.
CARSLPAAVNMQETQYF
TGTGCCAGAAGCTTACCGGCTGCAGTGAATATGCAAGAGACCCAGTACTTC
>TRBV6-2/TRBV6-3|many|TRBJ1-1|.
CASSYRDNTEAFF
TGTGCCAGCAGTTACCGGGACAACACTGAAGCTTTCTTT